This T cell receptor (beta chain) emerged from a study of T cell changes during pregnancy in multiple sclerosis. Germline values: CDR1 MDHEN, CDR2 SYDVKM. CDR3 length: 13 amino acids. Trimming cost V 6 bases and J 4 bases; bases outside gene matches: 4. The assay was immunoSEQ multiplex PCR, and TCRdb's table has in-frame clones only and misses some. The sample lists around 81,000 clones, roughly 89% seen once, with approximately 3.3% in the top ten. The chain joins TRBV28 to TRBJ2-7; TRBD1 agrees at 9 bases. This clonotype originated in a female donor in good health, enrolled as a control in a pregnancy study. Sequencing was performed on peripheral blood, taken after pregnancy. The CDR3 sequence is CASRGQGSYEQYF. CDR3 nucleotides: TGTGCCAGCAGAGGACAGGGGAGTTACGAGCAGTACTTC.